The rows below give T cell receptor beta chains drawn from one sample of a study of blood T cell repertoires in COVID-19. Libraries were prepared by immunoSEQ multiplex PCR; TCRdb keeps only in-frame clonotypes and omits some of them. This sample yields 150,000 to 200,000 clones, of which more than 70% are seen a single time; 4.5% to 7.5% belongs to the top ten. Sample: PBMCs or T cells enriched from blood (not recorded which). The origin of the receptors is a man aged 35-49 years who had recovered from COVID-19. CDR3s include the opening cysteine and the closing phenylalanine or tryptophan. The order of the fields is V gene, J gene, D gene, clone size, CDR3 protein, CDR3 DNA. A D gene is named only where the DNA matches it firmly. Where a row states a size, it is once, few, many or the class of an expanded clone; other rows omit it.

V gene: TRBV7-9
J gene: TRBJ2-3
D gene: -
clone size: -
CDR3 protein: CASRSQGDTQYF
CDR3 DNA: TGTGCCAGCAGGTCCCAGGGAGATACGCAGTATTTT

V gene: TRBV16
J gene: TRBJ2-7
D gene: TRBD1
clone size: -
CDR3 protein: CASSQSAGGRLSSYEQYF
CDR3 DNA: TGTGCCAGCAGCCAATCGGCAGGGGGACGGTTGAGCTCCTACGAGCAGTACTTC

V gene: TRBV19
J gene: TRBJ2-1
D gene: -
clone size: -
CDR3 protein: CASSIGTEQFF
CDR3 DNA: TGTGCCAGTAGTATTGGGACAGAGCAGTTCTTC

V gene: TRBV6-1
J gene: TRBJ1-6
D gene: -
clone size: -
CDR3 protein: CASSDRQIRNSPLHF
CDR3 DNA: TGTGCCAGCAGTGACCGACAGATCCGAAATTCACCCCTCCACTTT

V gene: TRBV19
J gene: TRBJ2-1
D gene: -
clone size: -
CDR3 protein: CASSVQGRSHEQFF
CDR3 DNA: TGTGCCAGTAGTGTACAGGGTAGATCCCATGAGCAGTTCTTC

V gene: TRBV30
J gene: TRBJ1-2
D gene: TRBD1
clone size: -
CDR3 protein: CAWSLNRGAGGYTF
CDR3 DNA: TGTGCCTGGAGCCTAAACAGGGGCGCAGGTGGCTACACCTTC

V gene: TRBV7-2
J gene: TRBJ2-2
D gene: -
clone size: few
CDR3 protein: CASSLARTSGELFF
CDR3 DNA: TGTGCCAGCAGCTTAGCGCGTACTAGCGGGGAGCTGTTTTTT

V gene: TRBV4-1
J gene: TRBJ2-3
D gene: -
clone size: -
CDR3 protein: CASSHVQGGADTQYF
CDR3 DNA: TGCGCCAGCAGCCACGTTCAGGGGGGAGCAGATACGCAGTATTTT

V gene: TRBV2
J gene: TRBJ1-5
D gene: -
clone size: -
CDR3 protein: CASRKEGSVDQPQHF
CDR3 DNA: TGTGCCAGCAGAAAGGAGGGGAGCGTGGATCAGCCCCAGCATTTT

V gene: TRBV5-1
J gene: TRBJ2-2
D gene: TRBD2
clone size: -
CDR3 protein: CASSIGGLTNTGELFF
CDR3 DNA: TGCGCCAGCAGCATTGGGGGACTAACGAACACCGGGGAGCTGTTTTTT

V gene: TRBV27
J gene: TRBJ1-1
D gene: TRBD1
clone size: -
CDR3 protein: CASSFDRGRTEAFF
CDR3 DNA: TGTGCCAGCAGTTTTGACAGGGGGCGAACTGAAGCTTTCTTT

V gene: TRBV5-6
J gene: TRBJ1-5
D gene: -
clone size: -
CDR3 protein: CASSLGQLGNQPQHF
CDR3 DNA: TGTGCCAGCAGCCTTGGACAGTTAGGCAATCAGCCCCAGCATTTT